These T cell receptor beta chains were read from a single sample in a study of identifying expanded T cells in peripheral blood. TCRdb's copy holds only in-frame clones and misses some; the assay was immunoSEQ multiplex PCR. Here the sample spans around 120,000 clones, 75% to 90% being singletons. The specimen was blood. The receptors were gathered from a person aged 18 to 75 in good health. CDR3s include the opening cysteine and the closing phenylalanine or tryptophan. Fields, in order: D gene, J gene, V gene, clone size, CDR3 DNA, CDR3 protein. A D gene is named only where the DNA matches it firmly. Clone size, where shown, is once, few, many, or a class for clones that have expanded.

d_call: NA; j_call: TRBJ1-2; v_call: TRBV4-3; clone_size: NA; cdr3_nt: TGCGCCAGCAGCCAAGAAGCAGGCTGGTTGGGTAACTATGGCTACACCTTC; cdr3_aa: CASSQEAGWLGNYGYTF
d_call: TRBD2; j_call: TRBJ2-7; v_call: TRBV23-1; clone_size: NA; cdr3_nt: TGCGCCAGCAGTCACGCGGGGGAGGGTGGTAACGAGCAGTACTTC; cdr3_aa: CASSHAGEGGNEQYF
d_call: NA; j_call: TRBJ2-1; v_call: TRBV7-9; clone_size: NA; cdr3_nt: TGTGCCAGCAGCTTAGGACAGCGACCTTACAATGAGCAGTTCTTC; cdr3_aa: CASSLGQRPYNEQFF
d_call: NA; j_call: TRBJ1-1; v_call: TRBV7-2; clone_size: NA; cdr3_nt: TGTGCCAGCAGCGCGGAGGGCACTGAAGCTTTCTTT; cdr3_aa: CASSAEGTEAFF
d_call: TRBD1; j_call: TRBJ1-4; v_call: TRBV4-3; clone_size: NA; cdr3_nt: TGCGCCAGCAGCCCGCGGACAGGAACTAATGAAAAACTGTTTTTT; cdr3_aa: CASSPRTGTNEKLFF
d_call: TRBD2; j_call: TRBJ2-1; v_call: TRBV28; clone_size: NA; cdr3_nt: TGTGCCAGCAGTTTATTCAGCGGGGATTCCTACAATGAGCAGTTCTTC; cdr3_aa: CASSLFSGDSYNEQFF
d_call: TRBD2; j_call: TRBJ2-1; v_call: TRBV29-1; clone_size: NA; cdr3_nt: TGCAGCGTTGCCCGTTCAGCGGGGGGGCAGAGCGAGCAGTTCTTC; cdr3_aa: CSVARSAGGQSEQFF
d_call: TRBD2; j_call: TRBJ2-7; v_call: TRBV5-6; clone_size: once; cdr3_nt: TGTGCCAGCAGCTCCCCGGGACTAGCGGCTTCCTACGAGCAGTACTTC; cdr3_aa: CASSSPGLAASYEQYF
d_call: NA; j_call: TRBJ1-4; v_call: TRBV5-5; clone_size: NA; cdr3_nt: TGTGCCAGCAGCTTGAGGGACAATCAACCTAATGAAAAACTGTTTTTT; cdr3_aa: CASSLRDNQPNEKLFF
d_call: TRBD2; j_call: TRBJ2-3; v_call: TRBV18; clone_size: few; cdr3_nt: TGTGCCAGCTCACCCGCGACTAGCGGGGGGTGGGCAGATACGCAGTATTTT; cdr3_aa: CASSPATSGGWADTQYF
d_call: NA; j_call: TRBJ2-7; v_call: TRBV5-5; clone_size: NA; cdr3_nt: TGTGCCAGCAGCTCGGGAGGTACAGGGGGCTACGAGCAGTACTTC; cdr3_aa: CASSSGGTGGYEQYF
d_call: NA; j_call: TRBJ2-5; v_call: TRBV6-5; clone_size: NA; cdr3_nt: TGTGCCAGCAGGGGGACTCCCGGCCAAGAGACCCAGTACTTC; cdr3_aa: CASRGTPGQETQYF
d_call: NA; j_call: TRBJ2-1; v_call: TRBV28; clone_size: NA; cdr3_nt: TGTGCCAGCAGTCCCCGTCTTTATCTCAATGAGCAGTTCTTC; cdr3_aa: CASSPRLYLNEQFF
d_call: NA; j_call: TRBJ2-7; v_call: TRBV28; clone_size: NA; cdr3_nt: TGTGCCAGCAGTTTAAGTCCCGGGCTTCCCTACGAGCAGTACTTC; cdr3_aa: CASSLSPGLPYEQYF
d_call: NA; j_call: TRBJ2-6; v_call: TRBV27; clone_size: once; cdr3_nt: TGTGCCAGCAGTTTAGTAGGTTCGCTAGGGGCTGGGGCCAACGTCCTGACTTTC; cdr3_aa: CASSLVGSLGAGANVLTF
d_call: NA; j_call: TRBJ2-7; v_call: TRBV5-1; clone_size: NA; cdr3_nt: TGCGCCAGCAGCTTGGGTTACATGGACGAGCAGTACTTC; cdr3_aa: CASSLGYMDEQYF
d_call: TRBD2; j_call: TRBJ2-3; v_call: TRBV10-3; clone_size: NA; cdr3_nt: TGTGCCATCAGTGATGGACTAGCGGCAGATACGCAGTATTTT; cdr3_aa: CAISDGLAADTQYF
d_call: TRBD1; j_call: TRBJ2-2; v_call: TRBV29-1; clone_size: NA; cdr3_nt: TGCAGCGCCGGTGGCGGACAGGGGGCCGGGGAGCTGTTTTTT; cdr3_aa: CSAGGGQGAGELFF
d_call: NA; j_call: TRBJ1-5; v_call: TRBV18; clone_size: NA; cdr3_nt: TGTGCCAGCTCACCTACAGCGGGAGGGGAGCAGCCCCAGCATTTT; cdr3_aa: CASSPTAGGEQPQHF
d_call: NA; j_call: TRBJ2-3; v_call: TRBV30; clone_size: NA; cdr3_nt: TGTGCCTGGAGTGTTTACGAGGCGGGGCGATACACAGATACGCAGTATTTT; cdr3_aa: CAWSVYEAGRYTDTQYF
d_call: NA; j_call: TRBJ2-3; v_call: TRBV5-1; clone_size: NA; cdr3_nt: TGCGCCAGCAGCTTGGGGAATGCATGGGATACGCAGTATTTT; cdr3_aa: CASSLGNAWDTQYF
d_call: TRBD1; j_call: TRBJ1-5; v_call: TRBV15; clone_size: NA; cdr3_nt: TGTGCCACCAGAATCGGGACAGGGGGTTTCCTTAGCAATCAGCCCCAGCATTTT; cdr3_aa: CATRIGTGGFLSNQPQHF
d_call: TRBD1; j_call: TRBJ1-1; v_call: TRBV7-9; clone_size: NA; cdr3_nt: TGTGCCAGCAGCTTACCAACAGGGGGCTTGGGCACTGAAGCTTTCTTT; cdr3_aa: CASSLPTGGLGTEAFF
d_call: TRBD1; j_call: TRBJ2-7; v_call: TRBV6-5; clone_size: NA; cdr3_nt: TGTGCCAGCAGTTACGGGACAGGGGACGCCTACGAGCAGTACTTC; cdr3_aa: CASSYGTGDAYEQYF
d_call: NA; j_call: TRBJ1-1; v_call: TRBV6-6; clone_size: NA; cdr3_nt: TGTGCCAGCCAAGCCGGGACTATAAACACTGAAGCTTTCTTT; cdr3_aa: CASQAGTINTEAFF
d_call: TRBD2; j_call: TRBJ2-2; v_call: TRBV7-2; clone_size: NA; cdr3_nt: TGTGCCAGCAGCCCCGTGGCGCGGGGGGGCCCCGGGGAGCTGTTTTTT; cdr3_aa: CASSPVARGGPGELFF
d_call: NA; j_call: TRBJ2-5; v_call: TRBV5-1; clone_size: NA; cdr3_nt: TGCGCCAGCAGCAGGGACGGCTCGGAGACCCAGTACTTC; cdr3_aa: CASSRDGSETQYF
d_call: TRBD2; j_call: TRBJ2-1; v_call: TRBV20-1; clone_size: once; cdr3_nt: TGCAGTGTATGGGGAGGGGAGCAGTTCTTC; cdr3_aa: CSVWGGEQFF
d_call: NA; j_call: TRBJ1-1; v_call: TRBV18; clone_size: NA; cdr3_nt: TGTGCCAGCTCACCCTTGGAGGGGCAGAACACTGAAGCTTTCTTT; cdr3_aa: CASSPLEGQNTEAFF
d_call: NA; j_call: TRBJ1-2; v_call: TRBV6-6; clone_size: NA; cdr3_nt: TGTGCCAGCAGTTTCTTAGACAGTTTGAACTATGGCTACACCTTC; cdr3_aa: CASSFLDSLNYGYTF
d_call: NA; j_call: TRBJ2-7; v_call: TRBV5-5; clone_size: NA; cdr3_nt: TGTGCCAGCAGCTGGGGTGGCGGATCCTACGAGCAGTACTTC; cdr3_aa: CASSWGGGSYEQYF
d_call: TRBD1; j_call: TRBJ2-2; v_call: TRBV5-4; clone_size: NA; cdr3_nt: TGTGCCAGCAGCTTCTGGGACAGGGGAACCGGGGAGCTGTTTTTT; cdr3_aa: CASSFWDRGTGELFF
d_call: TRBD1; j_call: TRBJ1-1; v_call: TRBV13; clone_size: once; cdr3_nt: TGTGCCGGCAGCTGGACAGGTCACAGTGTGTGGACTGAAGCTTTCTTT; cdr3_aa: CAGSWTGHSVWTEAFF
d_call: TRBD1; j_call: TRBJ2-7; v_call: TRBV28; clone_size: NA; cdr3_nt: TGTGCCAGCAGTTTCTTGTCGGGGGAAGGACAGGGGTACGAGCAGTACTTC; cdr3_aa: CASSFLSGEGQGYEQYF
d_call: NA; j_call: TRBJ1-6; v_call: TRBV7-9; clone_size: NA; cdr3_nt: TGTGCCAGCAGCCAGGGGTCACCCCTCCACTTT; cdr3_aa: CASSQGSPLHF
d_call: NA; j_call: TRBJ2-5; v_call: TRBV7-2; clone_size: NA; cdr3_nt: TGTGCCAGTGCCCGGGGGCCTGGGGAGACCCAGTACTTC; cdr3_aa: CASARGPGETQYF